Following are 31 T cell receptor beta chains from one sample sequenced in a study of CD8 T cells in Susac syndrome. RNA amounts of about 0.5 to 1 ug underwent reverse transcription with random hexamers. TCRdb re-called the immunoSEQ multiplex PCR reads with MiXCR, one entry per CDR3 protein. Here the sample spans about 71,000 distinct CDR3 sequences, over 95% being singletons. What was sequenced was CD4+ T cells from PBMCs. Receptor source: a human donor with multiple sclerosis.

CDR3 protein: CASRLTGVETQYF. The DNA of the CDR3 is TGTGCCAGCAGATTGACAGGGGTGGAGACCCAGTACTTC. The chain has TRBV12-3 or TRBV12-4 and TRBJ2-5; the match to TRBD1 covers 8 bases. Trimming took 6 bases from V and 5 from J; bases not matched to a gene: 5. This CDR3 has 13 amino acids.

The rearrangement links TRBV15 to TRBJ1-5; a possible D gene is TRBD1 (6 bases). Germline V gene sequence: CDR1 LNHNV, CDR2 YYDKDF (reference sequence). V lost 0 bases, J lost 9 bases, and 15 bases lay in between. The CDR3 is 15 residues long. The CDR3 spells CATSRDKGGPRPQHF. CDR3 sequence (DNA): TGTGCCACCAGCAGAGATAAAGGGGGTCCCCGGCCCCAGCATTTT.

The chain links TRBV9 to TRBJ2-6, with D unresolved. There are 14 residues in the CDR3. Trimming took 6 bases from V and 1 from J, leaving 8 bases between them. Germline values: CDR1 SGDLS, CDR2 YYNGEE. DNA for the CDR3: TGTGCCAGCACCATCGGGTCTGGGGCCAACGTCCTGACTTTC. Residues: CASTIGSGANVLTF. The variable domain in full, completed from reference TRBV9 and TRBJ2-6, reads DSGVTQTPKHLITATGQRVTLRCSPRSGDLSVYWYQQSLDQGLQFLIQYYNGEERAKGNILERFSAQQFPDLHSELNLSSLELGDSALYFCASTIGSGANVLTFGAGSRLTVL.

The chain is built from TRBV12-3 or TRBV12-4 and TRBJ1-4; TRBD1 agrees at 7 bases. The V and J ends lost 5 bases and 6 bases, in that order; junction bases with no gene match: 6. The CDR3 totals 14 residues. The DNA of the CDR3 is TGTGCCAGCAGTCAAGACAGGGCCGATGAAAAACTGTTTTTT. The encoded protein is CASSQDRADEKLFF.

This rearrangement joins TRBV30 to TRBJ2-1; TRBD2 aligns across 10 bases. The CDR3 runs 15 residues. Trimming took 0 bases from V and 9 from J; bases not matched to a gene: 8. CDR1 is GTSNPN and CDR2 is SVGIG in the germline V gene (reference sequence). CDR3 DNA sequence: TGTGCCTGGAGTGTAGCCCAGCGGGGGGGCTTTGAGCAGTTCTTC. Its translation: CAWSVAQRGGFEQFF.

V gene TRBV6-2 or TRBV6-3 combines with J gene TRBJ2-7, with 10 bases matching TRBD2. J gave up 1 base and V 5 bases, and 2 bases lay outside the gene matches. CDR3 length: 14 amino acids. The V gene's germline CDR1 is MNHEY and CDR2 SVGEGT. CDR3 in DNA: TGTGCCAGCAGTCAGCGGGGGGGGTCCTACGAGCAGTACTTC. Translated: CASSQRGGSYEQYF.

The V call is TRBV5-4, the J call TRBJ1-2; D is perhaps TRBD1 (5 bases). CDR1 SGHNT and CDR2 YYREEE come from the germline V gene (reference sequence). Trimming left V 0 bases short and J 8 bases short, with 11 bases between. The CDR3 totals 13 residues. The CDR3 loop reads CASSLGRRGGYTF. The DNA of the CDR3 is TGTGCCAGCAGCTTGGGCAGGAGGGGAGGCTACACCTTC.

This sequence joins TRBV9 and TRBJ1-1, with a weak D call TRBD1 (5 bases). This CDR3 comprises 15 residues. The V end was cut by 0 bases, the J end by 4 bases, with 13 bases between. CDR1 is SGDLS, CDR2 YYNGEE, per germline. In DNA form, the CDR3 reads TGTGCCAGCAGCGTAGTGAGGGGACGGGGCACTGAAGCTTTCTTT. Translation: CASSVVRGRGTEAFF.

The chain has TRBV29-1 and TRBJ1-2; D not resolved. CDR3 length: 12 amino acids. Per the germline V gene, CDR1 is SQVTM and CDR2 is ANQGSEA. V lost 2 bases and J lost 0, with 4 bases in between. The CDR3 protein is CSVEWTNYGYTF. The DNA for the CDR3 is TGCAGCGTTGAATGGACTAACTATGGCTACACCTTC. Full variable domain (outside the CDR3, taken from reference TRBV29-1 and TRBJ1-2): SAVISQKPSRDICQRGTSLTIQCQVDSQVTMMFWYRQQPGQSLTLIATANQGSEATYESGFVIDKFPISRPNLTFSTLTVSNMSPEDSSIYLCSVEWTNYGYTFGSGTRLTVV.

V and J are TRBV11-2 and TRBJ1-1; 7 nucleotides agree with TRBD1. There are 14 residues in the CDR3. After removal of 6 bases from V and 4 bases from J, the junction contained 8 bases not matched to a gene. CDR1 SGHAT and CDR2 FQNNGV come from the germline V gene. The CDR3 region has the DNA TGTGCCAGCAGACCCCTCAGGGGGGGCACTGAAGCTTTCTTT. Its protein is CASRPLRGGTEAFF.

The chain employs TRBV11-2 and TRBJ2-7; TRBD2 matches at 11 bases. The germline V gene encodes CDR1 SGHAT and CDR2 FQNNGV. V was clipped by 6 bases and J by 5 bases; unmatched bases: 9. The CDR3 has 15 amino acids. The CDR3 protein is CASSNLAGGGDEQYF. The DNA for the CDR3 is TGTGCCAGCAGTAATCTAGCGGGGGGAGGTGACGAGCAGTACTTC.

The chain links TRBV3-1 to TRBJ1-1; no reliable D call. Germline assignment: CDR1 LGHDT and CDR2 YNNKEL (reference sequence). V was shortened by 3 bases and J by 0 bases, with 5 bases between the two germline ends. There are 13 residues in the CDR3. The CDR3 nucleotides are TGTGCCAGCAGCCAGCAAGTGAACACTGAAGCTTTCTTT. Protein sequence: CASSQQVNTEAFF.

The chain uses TRBV24-1 and TRBJ2-5; 8 bases map to TRBD2. Unmatched junction bases numbered 5, after V lost 5 bases and J lost 4 bases. This CDR3 has 14 residues. The germline V gene has CDR1 KGHDR and CDR2 SFDVKD. This CDR3 reads CATSGAGERETQYF. CDR3 DNA sequence: TGTGCCACCAGTGGAGCGGGGGAGCGAGAGACCCAGTACTTC.

V usage is TRBV19 and J usage is TRBJ1-6; D unclear. Germline V gene sequence: CDR1 LNHDA, CDR2 SQIVND (reference sequence). Deletions cut 6 bases from V and 10 bases from J, with 22 bases between. This CDR3 has 16 amino acids. The CDR3 DNA reads TGTGCCAGTAGCCCTGAGGACCGCTGGCAATCATCACCCCTCCACTTT. Translating gives CASSPEDRWQSSPLHF.

This rearrangement joins TRBV5-1 to TRBJ2-7; D is ambiguous. The CDR3 runs to 14 residues. Between the trimmed V and J ends, which lost 0 bases and 3 bases, there was a span of 10 bases. Germline V lookup: CDR1 SGHRS, CDR2 YFSETQ. The CDR3 DNA is TGCGCCAGCAGCTTGGCCGGCAGATACTACGAGCAGTACTTC. This encodes CASSLAGRYYEQYF.

This clonotype was observed a single time. This chain joins TRBV24-1 and TRBJ1-5, with 10 bases aligning to TRBD1. Trimming at V came to 3 bases and at J to 6 bases, leaving 10 bases not matched to a gene. The CDR3 covers 17 residues. In germline, CDR1 is KGHDR, CDR2 SFDVKD. The chain's CDR3 is CATSDGLGQGWVQPQHF. The CDR3 coding sequence is TGTGCCACCAGTGATGGCTTGGGACAGGGGTGGGTTCAGCCCCAGCATTTT.

As for this clonotype: An end of the junction differs from the germline gene, which may be a read error. V and J are TRBV7-7 and TRBJ2-7, with 7 bases that match TRBD1. Germline V gene data show CDR1 as SSHAT and CDR2 as FNYEAQ (reference sequence). This CDR3 region has 13 residues. The CDR3 protein is CASSSQQGSEQYF. As DNA, the CDR3 is TGTGCTAGCAGCTCCCAACAGGGGAGCGAGCAGTACTTC.

The V and J genes are TRBV5-1 and TRBJ1-2; possible D gene TRBD1, 6 bases. The ends were cut back, 0 bases at V and 6 bases at J, with 15 bases in the middle. The germline gives CDR1 SGHRS, CDR2 YFSETQ. The CDR3 loop spans 15 amino acids. CDR3 sequence (DNA): TGCGCCAGCAGCTTGGCCGTCGGGACAACTAATGGCTACACCTTC. Translating gives CASSLAVGTTNGYTF.

This clonotype was observed a single time. The J gene is TRBJ2-7, the V gene TRBV12-3 or TRBV12-4; D possibly corresponds to TRBD1 (6 bases). CDR3 length: 13 amino acids. V shed 5 bases and J shed 3 bases, with 11 bases lying between them. CDR3 region: CASSPGTFYEQYF. The CDR3 coding sequence is TGTGCCAGCAGTCCAGGGACATTCTACGAGCAGTACTTC.

The chain is built from TRBV12-3 or TRBV12-4 and TRBJ2-1; TRBD2 is a possible D gene (6 bases). V shed 3 bases and J shed 8 bases, with 11 bases lying between them. This CDR3 has 13 residues. The CDR3: CASSFGRDYEQFF. In nucleotides, the CDR3 is TGTGCCAGCAGTTTCGGCAGGGACTATGAGCAGTTCTTC.

V gene TRBV6-2 or TRBV6-3 combines with J gene TRBJ2-7, with D possibly being TRBD1 (6 bases). V lost 6 bases, J lost 4 bases, and 19 bases lay in between. Germline values: CDR1 MNHEY, CDR2 SVGEGT. The CDR3 loop spans 15 amino acids. The CDR3 spells CASSRPAGVSYEQYF. DNA for the CDR3: TGTGCCAGCAGCCGACCGGCAGGGGTGTCTTACGAGCAGTACTTC.

This clonotype was seen just once. The rearrangement uses TRBV5-4 and TRBJ1-6; D uncertain. V gave up 3 bases and J gave up 10 bases, with 14 bases separating them. The CDR3 extends over 14 amino acids. Germline V gives CDR1 SGHNT, CDR2 YYREEE (reference sequence). CDR3 in amino acids: CASSWVNPGSPLHF. Here the CDR3 DNA reads TGTGCCAGCAGCTGGGTGAACCCGGGATCACCCCTCCACTTT.

The chain has TRBV5-1 and TRBJ1-5, with D hard to call. CDR1 SGHRS and CDR2 YFSETQ come from the germline V gene. V was cut by 0 bases and J by 5 bases, with 9 bases left in between. This CDR3 contains 14 residues. CDR3 loop: CASSLVSRDQPQHF. For the CDR3, the DNA is TGCGCCAGCAGCTTGGTATCCCGAGATCAGCCCCAGCATTTT.

The rearrangement uses TRBV3-1 and TRBJ2-1; 9 positions agree with TRBD1. Germline V gene lookup returns CDR1 LGHDT and CDR2 YNNKEL (reference sequence). V shed 0 bases, J shed 7 bases, and the junction held 4 bases outside the gene matches. The CDR3 covers 15 residues. The CDR3 nucleotides are TGTGCCAGCAGCCAAGAGGGGACAGGGTTGAATGAGCAGTTCTTC. This codes for CASSQEGTGLNEQFF.

The chain employs TRBV20-1 and TRBJ1-2; D perhaps matches TRBD1 (6 bases). This CDR3 is 12 amino acids long. Germline CDR1 reads DFQATT; CDR2 reads SNEGSKA (reference sequence). In DNA, the CDR3 is TGCAGGTGGGGGGGCGCGGACTATGGCTACACCTTC. It translates to CRWGGADYGYTF.

The chain has TRBV5-4 and TRBJ1-6, with a possible D match to TRBD1 (6 bases). The V gene lost 0 bases and the J gene lost 8 bases, with 6 bases spanning the gap. This CDR3 spans 13 amino acids. The germline V gene encodes CDR1 SGHNT and CDR2 YYREEE (reference sequence). This CDR3 reads CASSLDRDSPLHF. Written as DNA, the CDR3 is TGTGCCAGCAGCTTGGACAGGGATTCACCCCTCCACTTT. Full variable domain (rest looked up from reference TRBV5-4 and TRBJ1-6): ETGVTQSPTHLIKTRGQQVTLRCSSQSGHNTVSWYQQALGQGPQFIFQYYREEENGRGNFPPRFSGLQFPNYSSELNVNALELDDSALYLCASSLDRDSPLHFGNGTRLTVT.

V is TRBV5-4 and J is TRBJ1-2, with 7 nucleotides matching TRBD1. This CDR3 has 13 amino acids. J lost 8 bases, V lost 5 bases, and 9 bases had no gene match. Germline CDR1 and CDR2: SGHNT and YYREEE (reference sequence). The CDR3 DNA follows: TGTGCCAGCAGTCACGACAGGGCCGGGGGCTACACCTTC. Its translation: CASSHDRAGGYTF.

The gene calls are TRBV12-3 or TRBV12-4 and TRBJ2-1, with D maybe TRBD1 (6 bases). The CDR3 extends over 14 amino acids. The germline V and J ends were trimmed by 1 base and 7 bases, with 11 bases remaining between them. This CDR3 is CASSLGRGGNEQFF. CDR3 bases: TGTGCCAGCAGTTTAGGCAGGGGCGGGAATGAGCAGTTCTTC.

The chain combines TRBV4-1 with TRBJ1-5; possible D gene TRBD1, 6 bases. V lost 0 bases, J lost 7 bases, and 16 bases lay in between. The CDR3 spans 16 residues. The germline gives CDR1 MGHRA, CDR2 YSYEKL. The CDR3 DNA reads TGCGCCAGCAGCCAAGATGAGGCAGGGGCGGCGCAGCCCCAGCATTTT. Protein sequence: CASSQDEAGAAQPQHF.

This clonotype was found once. V gene TRBV20-1 combines with J gene TRBJ2-6, with no clear D. Deletions cut 6 bases from V and 1 base from J, with 10 bases between. This CDR3 contains 14 residues. From germline, CDR1 is DFQATT and CDR2 SNEGSKA (reference sequence). CDR3 nucleotides: TGCAGTGCGGCAGAATTTTCTGGGGCCAACGTCCTGACTTTC. This codes for CSAAEFSGANVLTF.

The CDR3 region has the DNA TGTGCCAGCAGTGAAGAGAGATGGGTCTATGGCTACACCTTC. It specifies CASSEERWVYGYTF. This chain joins TRBV2 and TRBJ1-2; D gene ambiguous. Trimming pared 1 base from V and 4 bases from J, leaving 10 bases between. There are 14 residues in the CDR3. Germline CDR1 is SNHLY and CDR2 is FYNNEI.